This T cell receptor (beta chain) was documented in a study of T cells in Graves' hyperthyroidism and ophthalmopathy. Study background: Upon initial diagnosis and before any treatment, peripheral blood was collected.

Per germline, CDR1 MNHEY and CDR2 SMNVEV (reference sequence). Unmatched junction bases numbered 4, after V lost 2 bases and J lost 3 bases. The CDR3 is 15 residues long. Study observations and caveats: In blood, most of the thyroid clonotypes expanded above 0.001 were also present. Median prediction lead before ophthalmopathy onset was 6 to 8 months with the model.

The source material, RNA transcripts, was used to amplify TCR beta CDR3 regions. HTBI primers were the set used in a first-round RT-PCR of the TCR CDR3. TCRdb reanalysed the multiplex PCR reads using MiXCR and keeps one entry per CDR3 protein. Of around 420,000 distinct CDR3 sequences in the sample, roughly 15% were seen once. This clonotype was detected many times. Its antigen is currently unknown. This rearrangement joins TRBV27 to TRBJ2-5; 9 nucleotides line up with TRBD1. Sample: blood. The sequence was collected from a woman aged 18-30 years with Graves' hyperthyroidism. The CDR3, as DNA: TGTGCCAGCAGTTTAGTAACAGGGGGCGAAGAGACCCAGTACTTC. This gives the protein CASSLVTGGEETQYF.